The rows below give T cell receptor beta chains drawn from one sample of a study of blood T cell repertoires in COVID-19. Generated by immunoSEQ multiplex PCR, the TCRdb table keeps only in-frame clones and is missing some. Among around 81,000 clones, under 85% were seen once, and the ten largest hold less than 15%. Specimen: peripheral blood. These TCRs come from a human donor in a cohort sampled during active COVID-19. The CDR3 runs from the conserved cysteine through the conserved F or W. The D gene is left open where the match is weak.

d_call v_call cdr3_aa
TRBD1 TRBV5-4 CASSSYRGSGNTIYF
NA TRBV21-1 CASSKTGGVEKLFF
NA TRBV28 CASRAPLGELFF
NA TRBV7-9 CASSLGRYEQYF
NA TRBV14 CASSHVGSYSYNEQFF
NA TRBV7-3 CASSLTGGTDTQYF
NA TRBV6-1 CASSEDSLLHTEAFF
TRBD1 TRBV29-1 CSASTGTYNSPLHF
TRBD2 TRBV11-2 CASSLMRGGDYNEQFF
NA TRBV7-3 CASTVAEHTDTQYF
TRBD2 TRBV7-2 CASSPTLRTSLNTGELFF
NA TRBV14 CASSQDQRGSREKLFF
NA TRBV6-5 CAGGGNYGYTF
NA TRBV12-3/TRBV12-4 CASSSGVHNEQFF
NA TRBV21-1 CASSRDLAGGLVDIQYF
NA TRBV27 CASSRAMGNSPLHF
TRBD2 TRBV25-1 CASTGRGGWADTQYF
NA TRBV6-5 CASSYSQGGYEQYF
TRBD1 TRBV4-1 CASSHHKDRVYEKLFF
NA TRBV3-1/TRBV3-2 CASSHDHRSEAFF
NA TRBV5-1 CASSLEQGESGANVLTF
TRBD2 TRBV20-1 CSASRSSGPGWILSYNEQFF
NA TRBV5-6 CASSLFAGQNEQFF
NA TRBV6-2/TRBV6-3 CASSPGPGRGSNLYNEQFF
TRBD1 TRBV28 CASSKEGQGRRKRLFF
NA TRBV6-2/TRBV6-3 CASSSVTGGYTF
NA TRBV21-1 CASSAQRRTGSADTQYF
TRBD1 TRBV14 CASSQYRDSRNAF
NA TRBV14 CASSTDRGEQYF
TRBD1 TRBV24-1 CATRQQGAASNQPQHF
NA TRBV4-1 CASSQGRGNEQFF
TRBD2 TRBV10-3 CAIREGLAGASVEQYF
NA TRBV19 CASGVLSRKTGELFF
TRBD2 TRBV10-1 CASSPAGSGGYNEQFF
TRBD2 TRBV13 CASSLTSGGALKDTQYF
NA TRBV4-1 CASSQERRGNTEAFF
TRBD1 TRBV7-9 CASSSRTGERYGYTF
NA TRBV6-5 CASSPTSISPEAFF
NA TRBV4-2 CASSKLGGGHESTDTQYF
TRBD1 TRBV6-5 CASSSDRGGRLFF